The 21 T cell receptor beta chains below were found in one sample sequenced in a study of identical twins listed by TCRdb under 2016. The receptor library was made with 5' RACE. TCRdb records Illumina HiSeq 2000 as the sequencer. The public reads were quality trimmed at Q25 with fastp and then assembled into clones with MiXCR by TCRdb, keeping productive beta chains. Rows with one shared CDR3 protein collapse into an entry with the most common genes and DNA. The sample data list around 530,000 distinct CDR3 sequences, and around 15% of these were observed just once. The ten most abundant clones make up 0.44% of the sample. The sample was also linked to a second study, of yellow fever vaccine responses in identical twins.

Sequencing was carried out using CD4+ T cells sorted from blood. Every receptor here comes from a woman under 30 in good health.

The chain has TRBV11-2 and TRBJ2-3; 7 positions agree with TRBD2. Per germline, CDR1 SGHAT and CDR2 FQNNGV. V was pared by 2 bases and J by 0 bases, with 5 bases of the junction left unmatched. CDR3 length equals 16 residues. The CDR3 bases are TGTGCCAGCAGCTTAAGGCTAGCGGAGAGCACAGATACGCAGTATTTT. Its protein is CASSLRLAESTDTQYF.

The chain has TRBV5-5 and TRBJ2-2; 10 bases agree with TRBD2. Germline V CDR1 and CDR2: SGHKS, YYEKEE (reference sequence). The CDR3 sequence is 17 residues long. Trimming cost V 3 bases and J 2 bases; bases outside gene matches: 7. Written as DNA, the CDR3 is TGTGCCAGCAGCTCATACCCTAGCGGGGGAAACACCGGGGAGCTGTTTTTT. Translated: CASSSYPSGGNTGELFF.

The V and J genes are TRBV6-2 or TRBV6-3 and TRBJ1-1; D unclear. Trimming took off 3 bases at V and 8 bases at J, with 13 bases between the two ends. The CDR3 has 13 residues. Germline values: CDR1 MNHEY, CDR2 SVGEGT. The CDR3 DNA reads TGTGCCAGCAGTTATCAAGGACCCAAAGAAGCTTTCTTT. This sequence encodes CASSYQGPKEAFF.

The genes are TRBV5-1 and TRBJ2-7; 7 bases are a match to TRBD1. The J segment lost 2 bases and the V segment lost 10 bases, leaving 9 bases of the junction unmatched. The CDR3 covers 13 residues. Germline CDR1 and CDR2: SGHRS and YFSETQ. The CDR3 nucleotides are TGCGCCTCTCGACAGGGCCCAGCCTACGAGCAGTACTTC. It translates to CASRQGPAYEQYF.

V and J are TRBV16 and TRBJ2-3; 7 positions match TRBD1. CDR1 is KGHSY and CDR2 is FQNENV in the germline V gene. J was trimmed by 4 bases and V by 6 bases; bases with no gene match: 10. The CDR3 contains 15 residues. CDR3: CASSLDRAPPDTQYF. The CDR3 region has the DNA TGTGCCAGCAGTCTCGACAGGGCCCCCCCAGATACGCAGTATTTT.

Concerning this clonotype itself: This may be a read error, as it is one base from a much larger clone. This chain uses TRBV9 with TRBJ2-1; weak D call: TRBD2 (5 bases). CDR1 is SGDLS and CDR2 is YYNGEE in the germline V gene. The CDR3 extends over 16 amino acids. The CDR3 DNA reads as TGTACCAGCAGCGTAGCCAGCGGAAGCTCCTACAATGAGCAGTTCTTC. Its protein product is CTSSVASGSSYNEQFF.

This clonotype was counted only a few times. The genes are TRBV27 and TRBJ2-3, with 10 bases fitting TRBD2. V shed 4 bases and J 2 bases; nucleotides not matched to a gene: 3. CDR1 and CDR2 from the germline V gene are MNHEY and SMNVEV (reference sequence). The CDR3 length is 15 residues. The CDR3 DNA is TGTGCCAGCAGTTCGAGCGGGAGGGCCACAGATACGCAGTATTTT. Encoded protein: CASSSSGRATDTQYF.

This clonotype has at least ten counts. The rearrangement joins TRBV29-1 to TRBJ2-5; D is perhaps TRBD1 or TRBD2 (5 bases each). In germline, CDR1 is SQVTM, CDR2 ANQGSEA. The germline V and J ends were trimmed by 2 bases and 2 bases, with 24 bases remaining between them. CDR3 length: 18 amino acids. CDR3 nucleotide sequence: TGCAGCGTTGAAAGGTGGAGTCCGGGACGCAACAATCAAGAGACCCAGTACTTC. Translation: CSVERWSPGRNNQETQYF.

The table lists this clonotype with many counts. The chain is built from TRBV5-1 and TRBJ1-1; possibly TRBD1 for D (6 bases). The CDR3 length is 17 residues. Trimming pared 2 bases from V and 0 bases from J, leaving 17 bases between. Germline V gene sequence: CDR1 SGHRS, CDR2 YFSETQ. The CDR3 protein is CASSFWGLSGMNTEAFF. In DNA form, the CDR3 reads TGCGCCAGCAGCTTCTGGGGGCTTTCAGGGATGAACACTGAAGCTTTCTTT.

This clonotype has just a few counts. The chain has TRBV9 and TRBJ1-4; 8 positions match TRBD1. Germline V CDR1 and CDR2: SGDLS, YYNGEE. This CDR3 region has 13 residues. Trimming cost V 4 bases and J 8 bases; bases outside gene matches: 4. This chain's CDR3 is CASSIRTGEKLFF. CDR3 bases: TGTGCCAGCAGCATCAGGACAGGGGAAAAACTGTTTTTT.

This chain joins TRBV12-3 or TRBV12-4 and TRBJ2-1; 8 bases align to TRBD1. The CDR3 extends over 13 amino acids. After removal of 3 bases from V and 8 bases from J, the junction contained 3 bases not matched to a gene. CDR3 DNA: TGTGCCAGCAGTTTTTCAGGGGGCTATGAGCAGTTCTTC. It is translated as CASSFSGGYEQFF.

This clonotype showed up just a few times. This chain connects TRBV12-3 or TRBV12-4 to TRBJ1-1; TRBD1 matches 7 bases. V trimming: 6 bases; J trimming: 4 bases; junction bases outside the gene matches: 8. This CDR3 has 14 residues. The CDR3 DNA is TGTGCCAGCAGCCGATCGACAGGGCGCACTGAAGCTTTCTTT. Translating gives CASSRSTGRTEAFF.

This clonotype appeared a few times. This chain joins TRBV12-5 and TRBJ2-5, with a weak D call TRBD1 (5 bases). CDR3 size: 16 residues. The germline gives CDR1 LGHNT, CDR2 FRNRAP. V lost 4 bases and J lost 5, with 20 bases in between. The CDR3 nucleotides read TGTGCTAGTGGTTCCCCCAGGGATTACCCGTGGGAGACCCAGTACTTC. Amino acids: CASGSPRDYPWETQYF.

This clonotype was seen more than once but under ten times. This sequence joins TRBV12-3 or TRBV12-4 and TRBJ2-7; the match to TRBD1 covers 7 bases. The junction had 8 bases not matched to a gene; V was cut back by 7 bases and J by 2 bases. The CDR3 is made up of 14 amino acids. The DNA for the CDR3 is TGTGCCAGCAAACCGGGACAGCCTACCTACGAGCAGTACTTC. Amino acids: CASKPGQPTYEQYF.

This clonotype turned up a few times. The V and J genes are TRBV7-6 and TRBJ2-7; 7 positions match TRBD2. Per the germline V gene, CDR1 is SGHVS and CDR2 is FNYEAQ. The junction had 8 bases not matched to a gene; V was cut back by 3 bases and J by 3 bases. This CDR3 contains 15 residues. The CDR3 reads CASSLGGPVGYEQYF. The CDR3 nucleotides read TGTGCCAGCAGCTTGGGAGGGCCGGTTGGCTACGAGCAGTACTTC.

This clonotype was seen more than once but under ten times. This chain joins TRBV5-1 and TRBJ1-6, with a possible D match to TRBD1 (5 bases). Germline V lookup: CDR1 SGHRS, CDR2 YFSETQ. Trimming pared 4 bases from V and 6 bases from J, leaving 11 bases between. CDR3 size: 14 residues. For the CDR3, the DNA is TGCGCCAGCAGCGGTGGGGGACCTAATTCACCCCTCCACTTT. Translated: CASSGGGPNSPLHF.

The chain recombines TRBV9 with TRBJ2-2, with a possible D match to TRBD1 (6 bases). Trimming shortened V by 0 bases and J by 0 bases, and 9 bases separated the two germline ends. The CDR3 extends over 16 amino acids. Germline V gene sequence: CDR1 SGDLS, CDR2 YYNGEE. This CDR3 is CASSVAGGANTGELFF. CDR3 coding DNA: TGTGCCAGCAGCGTAGCTGGGGGCGCGAACACCGGGGAGCTGTTTTTT.

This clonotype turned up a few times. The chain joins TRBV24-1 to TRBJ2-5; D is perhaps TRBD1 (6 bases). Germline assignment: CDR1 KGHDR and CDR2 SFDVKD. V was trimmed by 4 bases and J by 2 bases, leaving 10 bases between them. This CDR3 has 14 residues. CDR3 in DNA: TGTGCCACCAGTGACCTGGGACAACAAGAGACCCAGTACTTC. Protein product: CATSDLGQQETQYF.

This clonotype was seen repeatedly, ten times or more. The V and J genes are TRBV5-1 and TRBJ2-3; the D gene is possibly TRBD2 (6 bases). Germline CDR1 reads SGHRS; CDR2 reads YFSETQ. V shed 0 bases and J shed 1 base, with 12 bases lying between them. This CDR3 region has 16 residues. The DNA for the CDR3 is TGCGCCAGCAGCTTGGGAGGGACTGGTGGCACAGATACGCAGTATTTT. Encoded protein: CASSLGGTGGTDTQYF.

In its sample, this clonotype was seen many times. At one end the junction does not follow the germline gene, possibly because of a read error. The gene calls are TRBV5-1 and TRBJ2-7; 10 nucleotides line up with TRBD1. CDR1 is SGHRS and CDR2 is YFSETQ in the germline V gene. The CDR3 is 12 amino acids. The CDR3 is CASSLGAGTGDF. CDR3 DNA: TGCGCCAGCAGTTTGGGGGCCGGGACAGGGGACTTC.

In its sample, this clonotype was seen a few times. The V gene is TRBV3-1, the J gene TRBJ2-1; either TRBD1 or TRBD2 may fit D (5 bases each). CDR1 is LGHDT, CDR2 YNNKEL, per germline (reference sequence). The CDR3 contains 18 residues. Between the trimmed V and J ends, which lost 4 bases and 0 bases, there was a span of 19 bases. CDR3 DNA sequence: TGTGCCAGCAGCCCCGGGACCGATGATGGGAGCTCCTACAATGAGCAGTTCTTC. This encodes CASSPGTDDGSSYNEQFF.